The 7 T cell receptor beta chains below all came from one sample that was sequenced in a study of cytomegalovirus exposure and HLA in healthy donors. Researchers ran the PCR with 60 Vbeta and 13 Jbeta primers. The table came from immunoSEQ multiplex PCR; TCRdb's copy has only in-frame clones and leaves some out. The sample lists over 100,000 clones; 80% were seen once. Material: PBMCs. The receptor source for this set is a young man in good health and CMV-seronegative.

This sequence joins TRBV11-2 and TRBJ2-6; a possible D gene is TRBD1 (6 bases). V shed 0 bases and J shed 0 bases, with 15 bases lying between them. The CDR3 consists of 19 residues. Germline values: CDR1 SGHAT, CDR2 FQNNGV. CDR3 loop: CASSLEFRGQSSGANVLTF. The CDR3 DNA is TGTGCCAGCAGCTTAGAGTTTCGGGGACAAAGCTCTGGGGCCAACGTCCTGACTTTC.

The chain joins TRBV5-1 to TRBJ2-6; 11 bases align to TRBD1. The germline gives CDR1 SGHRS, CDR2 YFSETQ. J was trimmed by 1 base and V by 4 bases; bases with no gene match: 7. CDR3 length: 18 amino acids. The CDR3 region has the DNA TGCGCCAGCAGCGTAGGGACAGGGGGTTTTTCTGGGGCCAACGTCCTGACTTTC. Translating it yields CASSVGTGGFSGANVLTF.

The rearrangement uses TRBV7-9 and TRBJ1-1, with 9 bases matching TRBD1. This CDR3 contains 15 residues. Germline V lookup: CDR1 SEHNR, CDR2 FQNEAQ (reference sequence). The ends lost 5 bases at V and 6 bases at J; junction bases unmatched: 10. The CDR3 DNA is TGTGCCAGCAGCCCTTCGGACAGGGGCGGCCCTGAAGCTTTCTTT. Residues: CASSPSDRGGPEAFF.

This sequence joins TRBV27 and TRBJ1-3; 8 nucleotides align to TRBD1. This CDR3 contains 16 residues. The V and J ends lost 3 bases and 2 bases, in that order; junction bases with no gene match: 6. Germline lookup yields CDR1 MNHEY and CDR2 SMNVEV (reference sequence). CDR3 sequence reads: CASSFFKDRAGNTIYF. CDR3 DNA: TGTGCCAGCAGTTTTTTCAAGGACAGGGCTGGAAACACCATATATTTT.

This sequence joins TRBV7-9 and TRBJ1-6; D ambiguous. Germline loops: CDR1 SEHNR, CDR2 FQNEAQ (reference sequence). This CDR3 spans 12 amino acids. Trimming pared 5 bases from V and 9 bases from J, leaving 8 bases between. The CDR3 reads CASSPGSSPLHF. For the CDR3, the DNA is TGTGCCAGCAGCCCCGGGAGTTCACCCCTCCACTTT.

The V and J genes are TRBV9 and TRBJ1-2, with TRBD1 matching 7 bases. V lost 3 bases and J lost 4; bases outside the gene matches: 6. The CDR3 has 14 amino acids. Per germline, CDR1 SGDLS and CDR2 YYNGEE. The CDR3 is CASSATGYSYGYTF. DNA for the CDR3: TGTGCCAGCAGCGCGACAGGGTATAGCTATGGCTACACCTTC.

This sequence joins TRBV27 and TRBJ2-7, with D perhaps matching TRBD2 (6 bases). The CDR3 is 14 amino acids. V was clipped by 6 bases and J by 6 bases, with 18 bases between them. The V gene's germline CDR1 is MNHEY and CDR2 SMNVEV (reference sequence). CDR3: CASRRWDLGSEQYF. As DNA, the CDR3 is TGTGCCAGCAGGCGCTGGGACTTGGGTAGCGAGCAGTACTTC.